The present T cell receptor (beta chain) was sequenced within a study of T cell repertoires in cytomegalovirus infection. Overall study context: Used in the study were CMV epitopes, some recently identified and HLA-C-restricted, others well-studied and HLA-B-restricted.

TCRdb reprocessed the reads with MiXCR, giving one entry per CDR3 protein. The sample includes 830,000 or so distinct CDR3 sequences, about 31% seen only once; the top ten take approximately 13%. The CDR3 is 15 amino acids. CDR1 and CDR2 (germline): SEHNR, FQNEAQ (reference sequence). V gave up 2 bases and J gave up 2 bases, with 12 bases separating them. This clonotype came up a few times. Its specificity is unknown. The chain couples TRBV7-9 to TRBJ1-1; D uncertain. This receptor was identified in a human donor in good health (CMV status not recorded). Some clones in this sample may be carry-over from other donors' samples. Sequenced material: cultured CD8+ T cells from PBMCs, taken from culture after CMV antigen stimulation. The CDR3 loop reads CASSLSEQLNTEAFF. CDR3 coding DNA: TGTGCCAGCAGCTTATCGGAACAACTCAACACTGAAGCTTTCTTT.